This T cell receptor (beta chain) was retrieved from a study of blood T cell repertoires in COVID-19. About the research overall: Sample material is recorded as cDNA or gDNA derived from T cells, B-cell-depleted T cells, or PBMCs.

Original methodology: Amplified reference gene primers provided the basis for estimating nucleated cell counts. The method was immunoSEQ multiplex PCR; TCRdb's version includes in-frame clones alone and lacks a portion of them. The D gene and trimming were derived from the DNA, and the V and J assignments and clone size from that table. Among roughly 230,000 clones listed, roughly 80% were seen once. CDR1 and CDR2 from the germline V gene are LNHDA and SQIVND (reference sequence). V lost 7 bases to trimming and J lost 0 bases, with 9 bases between them. The CDR3 loop spans 13 amino acids. This chain joins TRBV19 and TRBJ1-1; D remains unclear. The source is a man aged 50 or older with active or convalescent COVID-19. Material: peripheral blood. CDR3 region: CASINTMNTEAFF. The CDR3 DNA is TGTGCCAGTATTAACACCATGAACACTGAAGCTTTCTTT.